These 14 T cell receptor beta chains were sequenced from one sample in a study of identical twins. Each CDR3 protein gets one entry after TCRdb re-called the 5' RACE reads with MiXCR. Among over 550,000 distinct CDR3 sequences listed, about 7% were seen once. A further study also used this sample, focusing on yellow fever vaccine responses in identical twins.

The specimen sequenced was PBMCs. Every receptor here comes from a woman between 18 and 30 years old in good health.

The rearrangement links TRBV6-5 to TRBJ2-7, with 11 nucleotides matching TRBD1. V lost 4 bases to trimming and J lost 5 bases; unmatched junction nucleotides: 7. The CDR3 is made up of 15 amino acids. CDR1 MNHEY and CDR2 SVGAGI come from the germline V gene. The DNA for the CDR3 is TGTGCCAGCAGTTCCATAGGACAGGGGGCGGACGAGCAGTACTTC. Translation gives CASSSIGQGADEQYF.

The J gene is TRBJ2-1, the V gene TRBV20-1; 7 nucleotides align to TRBD2. V gave up 2 bases and J gave up 9 bases; unmatched junction bases: 4. The CDR3 extends over 12 amino acids. Looked up from germline, CDR1 is DFQATT and CDR2 is SNEGSKA (reference sequence). The CDR3 spells CSARKPGGEQFF. The CDR3 coding sequence is TGCAGTGCTAGAAAACCGGGGGGTGAGCAGTTCTTC.

The sample holds many counts of this clonotype. The chain combines TRBV9 with TRBJ2-5, with D tentatively TRBD1 or TRBD2 (6 bases each). Germline assignment: CDR1 SGDLS and CDR2 YYNGEE. The V end lost 0 bases, the J end lost 7 bases, and 10 bases lay between the germline ends. CDR3 size: 13 residues. This chain's CDR3 is CASSVEGGGTQYF. The CDR3 DNA reads as TGTGCCAGCAGCGTAGAAGGGGGAGGGACCCAGTACTTC.

This clonotype appeared a few times. The V and J genes are TRBV7-6 and TRBJ2-2; TRBD2 matches at 8 bases. J was trimmed by 6 bases and V by 5 bases; bases with no gene match: 8. The germline V gene has CDR1 SGHVS and CDR2 FNYEAQ. The CDR3 loop spans 15 amino acids. This CDR3 is CASSTGLVLAGELFF. CDR3 coding DNA: TGTGCCAGCAGCACGGGACTAGTATTAGCCGGGGAGCTGTTTTTT. Using reference TRBV7-6 and TRBJ2-2 for the parts outside the CDR3, the full variable domain is GAGVSQSPRYKVTKRGQDVALRCDPISGHVSLYWYRQALGQGPEFLTYFNYEAQQDKSGLPNDRFSAERPEGSISTLTIQRTEQRDSAMYRCASSTGLVLAGELFFGEGSRLTVL.

This clonotype has at least ten counts. The rearrangement uses TRBV15 and TRBJ1-5; D gene uncertain. Trimming left V 3 bases short and J 5 bases short, with 5 bases between. The CDR3 is 12 residues long. Germline V gives CDR1 LNHNV, CDR2 YYDKDF (reference sequence). The CDR3 DNA reads as TGTGCCACCAGCAGGAAGGATCAGCCCCAGCATTTT. Residues: CATSRKDQPQHF.

This clonotype came up many times. V gene TRBV7-9 combines with J gene TRBJ1-5; 7 positions match TRBD1. V lost 5 bases, J lost 4 bases, and 5 bases stayed unmatched. Germline assignment: CDR1 SEHNR and CDR2 FQNEAQ (reference sequence). There are 14 residues in the CDR3. In DNA, the CDR3 is TGTGCCAGCAGCCACAGGGGTCTGAATCAGCCCCAGCATTTT. Translation: CASSHRGLNQPQHF.

This clonotype was found many times. V gene TRBV4-1 combines with J gene TRBJ1-1; D gene ambiguous. CDR1 is MGHRA and CDR2 is YSYEKL in the germline V gene. The V and J ends lost 1 base and 3 bases respectively, with 12 bases between them. CDR3 length equals 15 residues. This chain's CDR3 is CASSQVHDKDTEAFF. CDR3 nucleotide sequence: TGCGCCAGCAGCCAAGTCCACGATAAAGACACTGAAGCTTTCTTT.

For the CDR3, the DNA is TGTGCCAGTAGTATGGACGCACAGGGAGGAACTGAAGCTTTCTTT. This gives the protein CASSMDAQGGTEAFF. V gene TRBV19 combines with J gene TRBJ1-1, with a weak D call TRBD1 (6 bases). The germline V and J ends were trimmed by 3 bases and 5 bases, with 16 bases remaining between them. Germline V gives CDR1 LNHDA, CDR2 SQIVND (reference sequence). CDR3 length equals 15 residues.

This clonotype was seen a few times. The rearrangement joins TRBV4-2 to TRBJ2-1; 9 bases agree with TRBD2. CDR1 and CDR2 (germline): LGHNA, YNFKEQ. The CDR3 spans 18 residues. The J segment lost 4 bases and the V segment lost 1 base, leaving 11 bases of the junction unmatched. This CDR3 reads CASSQGGLAGLLYNEQFF. CDR3 DNA sequence: TGTGCCAGCAGCCAAGGGGGGCTAGCGGGGTTGCTATACAATGAGCAGTTCTTC.

In DNA form, the CDR3 reads TGTGCCATCAGTGAGCGTGGGGGGGACACGGGCGAAAAACTGTTTTTT. It specifies CAISERGGDTGEKLFF. The V call is TRBV10-3, the J call TRBJ1-4; perhaps TRBD1 as D (6 bases). Germline values: CDR1 ENHRY, CDR2 SYGVKD. The CDR3 is made up of 16 amino acids. Trimming pared 2 bases from V and 8 bases from J, leaving 18 bases between.

This clonotype was detected only a few times. The DNA of the CDR3 is TGCGCCAGCAGCTTACAGGCCAGGGGTCTCTCCGGGGAGCTGTTTTTT. Encoded protein: CASSLQARGLSGELFF. The chain links TRBV5-1 to TRBJ2-2, with TRBD1 as a possible D gene (6 bases). Trimming took off 2 bases at V and 6 bases at J, with 17 bases between the two ends. The CDR3 contains 16 residues. Germline V gene sequence: CDR1 SGHRS, CDR2 YFSETQ.

This clonotype was observed many times. Written as DNA, the CDR3 is TGTGCCAGCAGTCCCGACAGGGTCGACCAGTACTTC. This codes for CASSPDRVDQYF. The gene calls are TRBV6-2 or TRBV6-3 and TRBJ2-5; TRBD1 matches at 7 bases. Germline-derived CDR1 and CDR2 are MNHEY and SVGEGT. The CDR3 covers 12 residues. Trimming at V came to 5 bases and at J to 10 bases, leaving 7 bases not matched to a gene.

This clonotype was seen at least ten times. The V call is TRBV5-1, the J call TRBJ2-1; 9 positions agree with TRBD2. Trimming removed 4 bases from V and 9 bases from J; junction bases left unmatched: 11. CDR3 size: 15 residues. Per germline, CDR1 SGHRS and CDR2 YFSETQ. Here the CDR3 reads CASSPGVAGDGEQFF. In DNA, the CDR3 is TGCGCCAGCAGCCCCGGGGTAGCGGGAGATGGTGAGCAGTTCTTC.

There are many counts of this clonotype. The CDR3 loop is CASSSDSPAIQYF. The CDR3 coding sequence is TGCGCCAGCAGCTCGGACAGCCCAGCCATTCAGTACTTC. The V and J genes are TRBV5-1 and TRBJ2-4, with D perhaps matching TRBD1 (6 bases). Germline-derived CDR1 and CDR2 are SGHRS and YFSETQ. CDR3 size: 13 residues. V lost 3 bases, J lost 9 bases, and 13 bases lay in between.